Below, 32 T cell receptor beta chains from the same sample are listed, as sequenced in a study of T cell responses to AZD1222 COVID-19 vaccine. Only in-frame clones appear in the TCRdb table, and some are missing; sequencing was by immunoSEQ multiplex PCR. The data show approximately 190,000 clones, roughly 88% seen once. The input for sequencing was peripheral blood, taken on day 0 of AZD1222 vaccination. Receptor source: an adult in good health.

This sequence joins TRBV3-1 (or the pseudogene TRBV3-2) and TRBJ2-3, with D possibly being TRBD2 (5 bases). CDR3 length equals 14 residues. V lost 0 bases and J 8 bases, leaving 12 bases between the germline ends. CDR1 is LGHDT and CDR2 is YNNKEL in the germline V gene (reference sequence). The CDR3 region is CASSQDERYGTQYF. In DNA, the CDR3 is TGTGCCAGCAGCCAAGATGAGCGGTATGGTACGCAGTATTTT.

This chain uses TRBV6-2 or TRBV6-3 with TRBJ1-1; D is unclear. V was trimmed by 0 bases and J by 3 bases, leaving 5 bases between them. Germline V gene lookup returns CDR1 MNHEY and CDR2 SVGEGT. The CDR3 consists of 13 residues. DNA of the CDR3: TGTGCCAGCAGTTACTCCCCGGACACTGAAGCTTTCTTT. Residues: CASSYSPDTEAFF.

This chain's CDR3 is CASSARTGIGTGELFF. The CDR3 coding sequence is TGTGCCAGCAGTGCACGGACAGGGATCGGCACCGGGGAGCTGTTTTTT. The chain combines TRBV25-1 with TRBJ2-2; 8 bases fit TRBD1. The CDR3 contains 16 residues. V was pared by 4 bases and J by 4 bases, with 8 bases of the junction left unmatched. Germline CDR1 reads MGHDK; CDR2 reads SYGVNS.

The CDR3 loop reads CASSPPGGRYGYTF. The CDR3 nucleotides are TGTGCCAGCAGCCCGCCAGGGGGCCGCTATGGCTACACCTTC. This sequence joins TRBV5-8 and TRBJ1-2; 8 nucleotides align to TRBD1. Germline-derived CDR1 and CDR2 are SGHTS and YDEGEE. CDR3 length: 14 amino acids. Losses at the gene ends were 4 bases for V and 4 bases for J; bases not matched to a gene: 6.

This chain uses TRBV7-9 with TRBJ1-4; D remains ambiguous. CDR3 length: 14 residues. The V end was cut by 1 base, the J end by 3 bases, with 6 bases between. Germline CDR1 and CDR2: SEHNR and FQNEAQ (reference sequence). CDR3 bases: TGTGCCAGCAGCTTAGGGACCGCTAATGAAAAACTGTTTTTT. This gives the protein CASSLGTANEKLFF. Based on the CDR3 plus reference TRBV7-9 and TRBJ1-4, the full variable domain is DTGVSQNPRHKITKRGQNVTFRCDPISEHNRLYWYRQTLGQGPEFLTYFQNEAQLEKSRLLSDRFSAERPKGSFSTLEIQRTEQGDSAMYLCASSLGTANEKLFFGSGTQLSVL.

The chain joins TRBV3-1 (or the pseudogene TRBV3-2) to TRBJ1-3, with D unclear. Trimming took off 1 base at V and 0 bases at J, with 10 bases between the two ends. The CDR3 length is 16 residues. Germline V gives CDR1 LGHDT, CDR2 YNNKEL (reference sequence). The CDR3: CASSQGGRRSGNTIYF. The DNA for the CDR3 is TGTGCCAGCAGCCAAGGCGGCCGACGCTCTGGAAACACCATATATTTT.

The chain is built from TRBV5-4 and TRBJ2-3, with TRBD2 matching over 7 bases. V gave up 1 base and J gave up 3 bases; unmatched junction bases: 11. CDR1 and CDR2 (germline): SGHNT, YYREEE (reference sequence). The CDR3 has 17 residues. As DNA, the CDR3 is TGTGCCAGCAGCTTGTTCCGGGGCGGGAGAATAACAGATACGCAGTATTTT. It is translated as CASSLFRGGRITDTQYF.

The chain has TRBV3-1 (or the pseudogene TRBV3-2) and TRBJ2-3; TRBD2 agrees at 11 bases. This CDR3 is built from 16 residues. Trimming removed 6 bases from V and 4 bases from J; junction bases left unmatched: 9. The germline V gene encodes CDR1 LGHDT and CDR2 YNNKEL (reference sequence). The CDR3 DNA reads TGTGCCAGCAGACAGCGACTAGCGGGGCCCCCAGATACGCAGTATTTT. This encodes CASRQRLAGPPDTQYF.

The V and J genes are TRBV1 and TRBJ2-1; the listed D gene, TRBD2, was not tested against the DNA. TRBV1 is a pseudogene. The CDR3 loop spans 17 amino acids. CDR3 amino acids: CTSSPWCGKLDYNEQFF. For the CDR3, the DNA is TGCACCAGCAGCCCGTGGTGCGGGAAACTCGACTACAATGAGCAGTTCTTC.

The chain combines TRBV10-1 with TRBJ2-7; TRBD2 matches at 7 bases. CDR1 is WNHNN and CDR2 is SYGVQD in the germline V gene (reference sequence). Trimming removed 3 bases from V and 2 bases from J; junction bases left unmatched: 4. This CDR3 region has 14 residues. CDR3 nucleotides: TGCGCCAGCAGTGACGGGGGGTCGACCTACGAGCAGTACTTC. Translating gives CASSDGGSTYEQYF.

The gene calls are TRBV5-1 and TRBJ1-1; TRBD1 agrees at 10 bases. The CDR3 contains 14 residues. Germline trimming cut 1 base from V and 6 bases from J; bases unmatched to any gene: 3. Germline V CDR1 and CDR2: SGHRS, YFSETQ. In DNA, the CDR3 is TGCGCCAGCAGCTTGCGGGACAGGGGCTCTGAAGCTTTCTTT. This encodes CASSLRDRGSEAFF. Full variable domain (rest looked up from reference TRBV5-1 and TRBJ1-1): KAGVTQTPRYLIKTRGQQVTLSCSPISGHRSVSWYQQTPGQGLQFLFEYFSETQRNKGNFPGRFSGRQFSNSRSEMNVSTLELGDSALYLCASSLRDRGSEAFFGQGTRLTVV.

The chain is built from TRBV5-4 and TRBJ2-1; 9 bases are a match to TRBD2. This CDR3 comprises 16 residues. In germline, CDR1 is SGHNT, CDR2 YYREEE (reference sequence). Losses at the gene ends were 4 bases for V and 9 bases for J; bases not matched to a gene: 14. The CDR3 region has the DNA TGTGCCAGCAGCCCCCCTCTAAGGCGGGGGGGCATTGAGCAGTTCTTC. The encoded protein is CASSPPLRRGGIEQFF.

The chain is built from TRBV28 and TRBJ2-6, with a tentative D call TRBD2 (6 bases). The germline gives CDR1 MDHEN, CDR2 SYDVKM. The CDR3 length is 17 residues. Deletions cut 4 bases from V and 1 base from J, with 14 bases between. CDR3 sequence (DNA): TGTGCCAGCAGTTGGGGGGTCAGGCCGTCTGGGGCCAACGTCCTGACTTTC. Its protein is CASSWGVRPSGANVLTF. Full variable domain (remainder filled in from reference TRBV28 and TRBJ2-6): DVKVTQSSRYLVKRTGEKVFLECVQDMDHENMFWYRQDPGLGLRLIYFSYDVKMKEKGDIPEGYSVSREKKERFSLILESASTNQTSMYLCASSWGVRPSGANVLTFGAGSRLTVL.

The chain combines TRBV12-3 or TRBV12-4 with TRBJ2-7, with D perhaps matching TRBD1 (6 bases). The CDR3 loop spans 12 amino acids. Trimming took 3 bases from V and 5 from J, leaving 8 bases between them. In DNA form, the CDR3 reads TGTGCCAGCAGTTTGAAGGGGGACGAGCAGTACTTC. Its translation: CASSLKGDEQYF.

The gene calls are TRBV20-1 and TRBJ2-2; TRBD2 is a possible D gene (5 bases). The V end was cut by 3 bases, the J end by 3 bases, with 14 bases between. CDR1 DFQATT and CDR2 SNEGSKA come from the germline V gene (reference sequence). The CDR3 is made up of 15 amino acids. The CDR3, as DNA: TGCAGTGCTAGTTCCCGGGTGGGAGACACCGGGGAGCTGTTTTTT. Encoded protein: CSASSRVGDTGELFF.

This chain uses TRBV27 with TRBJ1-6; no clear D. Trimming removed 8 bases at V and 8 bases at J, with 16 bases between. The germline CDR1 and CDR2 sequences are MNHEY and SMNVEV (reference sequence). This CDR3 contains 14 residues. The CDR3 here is CASREGYVDSPLHF. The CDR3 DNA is TGTGCCAGCCGCGAGGGTTACGTCGATTCACCCCTCCACTTT.

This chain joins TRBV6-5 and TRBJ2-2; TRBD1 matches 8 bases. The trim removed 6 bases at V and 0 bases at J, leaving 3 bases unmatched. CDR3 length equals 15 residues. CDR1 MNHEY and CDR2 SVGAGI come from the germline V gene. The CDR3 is CASSRGHANTGELFF. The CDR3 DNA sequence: TGTGCCAGCAGCAGGGGGCACGCGAACACCGGGGAGCTGTTTTTT.

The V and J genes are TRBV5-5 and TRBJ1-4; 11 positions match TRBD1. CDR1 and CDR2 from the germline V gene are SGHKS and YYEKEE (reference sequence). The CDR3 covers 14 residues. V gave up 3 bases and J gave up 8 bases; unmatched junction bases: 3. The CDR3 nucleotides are TGTGCCAGCAGCTCGGGACAGGGGGACGAAAAACTGTTTTTT. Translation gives CASSSGQGDEKLFF.

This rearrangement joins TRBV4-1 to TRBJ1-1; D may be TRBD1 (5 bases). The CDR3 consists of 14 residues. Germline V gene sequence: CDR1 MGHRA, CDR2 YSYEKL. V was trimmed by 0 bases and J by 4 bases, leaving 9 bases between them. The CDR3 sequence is CASSQDRRGTEAFF. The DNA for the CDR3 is TGCGCCAGCAGCCAAGATAGAAGGGGCACTGAAGCTTTCTTT.

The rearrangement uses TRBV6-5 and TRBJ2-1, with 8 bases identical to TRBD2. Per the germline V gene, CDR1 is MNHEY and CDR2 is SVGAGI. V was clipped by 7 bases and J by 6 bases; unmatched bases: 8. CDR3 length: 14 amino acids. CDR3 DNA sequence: TGTGCCAGCAATCCCGGGACTAGATTCAATGAGCAGTTCTTC. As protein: CASNPGTRFNEQFF.

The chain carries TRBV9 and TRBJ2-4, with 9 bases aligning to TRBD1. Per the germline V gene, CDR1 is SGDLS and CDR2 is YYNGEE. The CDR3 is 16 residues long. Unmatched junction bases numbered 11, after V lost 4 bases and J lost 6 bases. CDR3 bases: TGTGCCAGCAGCACCTACGACAGGGGGGCGAGAAACATTCAGTACTTC. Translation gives CASSTYDRGARNIQYF.

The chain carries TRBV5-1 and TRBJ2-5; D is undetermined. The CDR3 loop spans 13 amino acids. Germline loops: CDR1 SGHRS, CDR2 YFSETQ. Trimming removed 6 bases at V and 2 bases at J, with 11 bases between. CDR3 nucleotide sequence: TGCGCCAGCACTGCGGCAGCGCAAGAGACCCAGTACTTC. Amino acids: CASTAAAQETQYF.

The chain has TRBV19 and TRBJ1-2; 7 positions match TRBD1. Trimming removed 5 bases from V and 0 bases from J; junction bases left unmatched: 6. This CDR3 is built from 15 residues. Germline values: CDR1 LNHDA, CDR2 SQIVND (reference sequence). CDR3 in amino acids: CASSARQGTNYGYTF. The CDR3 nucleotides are TGTGCCAGTAGTGCCCGACAGGGAACTAACTATGGCTACACCTTC.

The CDR3 is CASSYSPGLAGGLTSYNEQFF. The CDR3 DNA sequence: TGTGCCAGCAGTTACTCTCCCGGACTAGCGGGGGGGCTAACGTCCTACAATGAGCAGTTCTTC. The rearrangement uses TRBV6-2 or TRBV6-3 and TRBJ2-1; TRBD2 agrees at 15 bases. The germline V gene encodes CDR1 MNHEY and CDR2 SVGEGT. The CDR3 covers 21 residues. With V trimmed by 0 bases and J by 1 base, 10 bases remained unmatched.

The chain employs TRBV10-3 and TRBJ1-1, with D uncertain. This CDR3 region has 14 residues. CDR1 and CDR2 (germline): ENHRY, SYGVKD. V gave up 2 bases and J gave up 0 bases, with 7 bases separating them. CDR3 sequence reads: CAISERSMNTEAFF. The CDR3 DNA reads TGTGCCATCAGTGAGAGATCTATGAACACTGAAGCTTTCTTT.

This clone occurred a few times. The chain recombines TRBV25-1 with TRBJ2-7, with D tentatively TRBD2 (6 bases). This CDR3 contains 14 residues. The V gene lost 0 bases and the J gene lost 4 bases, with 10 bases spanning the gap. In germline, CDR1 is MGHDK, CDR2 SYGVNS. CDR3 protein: CASSEYGSLYEQYF. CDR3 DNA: TGTGCCAGCAGTGAATACGGGAGTTTGTACGAGCAGTACTTC.

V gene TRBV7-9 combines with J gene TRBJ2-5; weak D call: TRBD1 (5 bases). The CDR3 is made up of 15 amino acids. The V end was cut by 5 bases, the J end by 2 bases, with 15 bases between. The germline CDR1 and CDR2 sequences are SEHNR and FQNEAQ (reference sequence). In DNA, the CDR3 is TGTGCCAGCAGCCTCCTAAGTCGACAGCAAGAGACCCAGTACTTC. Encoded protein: CASSLLSRQQETQYF. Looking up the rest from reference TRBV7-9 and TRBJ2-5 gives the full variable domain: DTGVSQNPRHKITKRGQNVTFRCDPISEHNRLYWYRQTLGQGPEFLTYFQNEAQLEKSRLLSDRFSAERPKGSFSTLEIQRTEQGDSAMYLCASSLLSRQQETQYFGPGTRLLVL.

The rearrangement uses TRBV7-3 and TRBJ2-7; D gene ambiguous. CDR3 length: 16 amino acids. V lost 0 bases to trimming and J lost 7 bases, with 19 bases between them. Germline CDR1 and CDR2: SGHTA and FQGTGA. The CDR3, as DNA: TGTGCCAGCAGCTTAACGAGCCACGTTCATGTGAGTGAGCAGTACTTC. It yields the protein CASSLTSHVHVSEQYF.

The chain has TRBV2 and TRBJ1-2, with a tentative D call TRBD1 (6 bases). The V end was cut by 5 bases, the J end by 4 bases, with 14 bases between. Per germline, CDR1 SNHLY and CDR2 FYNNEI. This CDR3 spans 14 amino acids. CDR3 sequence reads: CASSSSGQSYGYTF. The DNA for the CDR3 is TGTGCCAGCAGTTCTTCCGGACAGAGCTATGGCTACACCTTC.

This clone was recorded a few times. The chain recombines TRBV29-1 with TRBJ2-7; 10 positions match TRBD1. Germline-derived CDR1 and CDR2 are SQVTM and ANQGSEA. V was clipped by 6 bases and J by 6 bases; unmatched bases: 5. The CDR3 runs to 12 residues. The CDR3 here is CSVGTGAGEQYF. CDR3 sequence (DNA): TGCAGCGTCGGGACAGGGGCAGGCGAGCAGTACTTC.

CDR3 amino acids: CASRGGQGFVYGYTF. The CDR3 nucleotides are TGTGCCAGCAGGGGGGGACAGGGCTTCGTCTATGGCTACACCTTC. The chain links TRBV6-5 to TRBJ1-2, with 9 bases aligning to TRBD1. The CDR3 is 15 amino acids. Germline trimming cut 6 bases from V and 4 bases from J; bases unmatched to any gene: 9. Germline V lookup: CDR1 MNHEY, CDR2 SVGAGI.

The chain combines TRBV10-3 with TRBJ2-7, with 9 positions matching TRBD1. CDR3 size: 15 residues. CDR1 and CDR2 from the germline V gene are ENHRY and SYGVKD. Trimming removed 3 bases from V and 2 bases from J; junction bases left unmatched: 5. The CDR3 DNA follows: TGTGCCATCAGTGACGGGGACAGGGTCCCCTACGAGCAGTACTTC. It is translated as CAISDGDRVPYEQYF.